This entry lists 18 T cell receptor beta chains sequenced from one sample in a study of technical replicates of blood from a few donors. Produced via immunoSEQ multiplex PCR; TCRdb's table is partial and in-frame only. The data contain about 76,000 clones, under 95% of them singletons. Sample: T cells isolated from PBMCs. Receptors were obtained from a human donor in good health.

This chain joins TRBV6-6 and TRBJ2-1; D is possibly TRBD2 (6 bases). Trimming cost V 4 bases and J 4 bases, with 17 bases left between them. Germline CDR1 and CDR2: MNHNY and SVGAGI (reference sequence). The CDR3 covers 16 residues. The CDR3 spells CASSWGDPPVYNEQFF. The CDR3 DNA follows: TGTGCCAGCAGTTGGGGGGACCCTCCAGTTTACAATGAGCAGTTCTTC.

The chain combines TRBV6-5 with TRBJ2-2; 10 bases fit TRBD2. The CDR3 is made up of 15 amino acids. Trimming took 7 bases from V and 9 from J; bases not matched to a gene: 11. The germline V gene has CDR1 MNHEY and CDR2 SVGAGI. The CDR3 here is CASKGLAGVKRELFF. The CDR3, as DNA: TGTGCCAGCAAAGGGCTAGCGGGAGTGAAAAGGGAGCTGTTTTTT.

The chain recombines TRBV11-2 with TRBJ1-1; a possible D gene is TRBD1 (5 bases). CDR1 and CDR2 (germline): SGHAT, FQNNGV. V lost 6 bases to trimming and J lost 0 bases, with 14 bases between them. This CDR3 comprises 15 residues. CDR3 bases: TGTGCCAGCAGAGACACCGGGACTTTGAACACTGAAGCTTTCTTT. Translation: CASRDTGTLNTEAFF.

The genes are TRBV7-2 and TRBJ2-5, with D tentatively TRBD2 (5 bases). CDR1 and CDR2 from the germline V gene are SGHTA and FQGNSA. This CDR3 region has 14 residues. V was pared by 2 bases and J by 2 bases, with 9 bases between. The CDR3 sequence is CASSLNRGQETQYF. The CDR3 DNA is TGTGCCAGCAGCTTAAATAGAGGGCAAGAGACCCAGTACTTC.

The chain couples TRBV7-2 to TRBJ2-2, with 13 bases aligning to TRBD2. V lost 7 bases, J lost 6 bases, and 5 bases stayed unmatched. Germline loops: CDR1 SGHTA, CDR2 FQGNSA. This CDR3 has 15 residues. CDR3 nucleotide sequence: TGTGCCAGCACCAGACTAGCGGGAGGATCCGGGGAGCTGTTTTTT. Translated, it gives CASTRLAGGSGELFF.

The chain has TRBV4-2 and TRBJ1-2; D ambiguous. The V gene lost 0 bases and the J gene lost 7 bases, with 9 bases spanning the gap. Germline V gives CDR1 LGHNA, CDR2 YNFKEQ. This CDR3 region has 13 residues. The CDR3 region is CASSQDEGSGYTF. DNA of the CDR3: TGTGCCAGCAGCCAAGATGAAGGGAGTGGCTACACCTTC.

Written as DNA, the CDR3 is TGTGCCAGCACCAGGGATTTCTATCAGCCCCAGCATTTT. As protein: CASTRDFYQPQHF. The V call is TRBV21-1, the J call TRBJ1-5; the table's D call TRBD1 went unverified against the DNA. TRBV21-1 represents a pseudogene. The CDR3 has 13 amino acids.

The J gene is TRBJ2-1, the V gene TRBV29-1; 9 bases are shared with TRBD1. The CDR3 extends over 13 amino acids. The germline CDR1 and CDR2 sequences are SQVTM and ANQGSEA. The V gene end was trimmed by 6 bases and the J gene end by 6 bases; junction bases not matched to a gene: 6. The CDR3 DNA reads TGCAGCGTACGGGACAGGGTAATCAATGAGCAGTTCTTC. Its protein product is CSVRDRVINEQFF.

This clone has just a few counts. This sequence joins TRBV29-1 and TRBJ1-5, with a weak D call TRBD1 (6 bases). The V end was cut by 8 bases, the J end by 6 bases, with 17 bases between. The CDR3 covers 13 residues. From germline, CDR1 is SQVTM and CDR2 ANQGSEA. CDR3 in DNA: TGCAGCACAGAAACAGGGTTGGGTCAGCCCCAGCATTTT. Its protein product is CSTETGLGQPQHF.

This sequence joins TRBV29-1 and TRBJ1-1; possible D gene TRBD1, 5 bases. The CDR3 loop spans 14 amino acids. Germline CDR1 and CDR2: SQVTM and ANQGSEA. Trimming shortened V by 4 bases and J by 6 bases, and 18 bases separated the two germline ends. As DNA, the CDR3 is TGCAGCGTTGTTAGGTCAGGGATTATCTCTGAAGCTTTCTTT. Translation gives CSVVRSGIISEAFF. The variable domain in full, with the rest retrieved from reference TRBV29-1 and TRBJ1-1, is SAVISQKPSRDICQRGTSLTIQCQVDSQVTMMFWYRQQPGQSLTLIATANQGSEATYESGFVIDKFPISRPNLTFSTLTVSNMSPEDSSIYLCSVVRSGIISEAFFGQGTRLTVV.

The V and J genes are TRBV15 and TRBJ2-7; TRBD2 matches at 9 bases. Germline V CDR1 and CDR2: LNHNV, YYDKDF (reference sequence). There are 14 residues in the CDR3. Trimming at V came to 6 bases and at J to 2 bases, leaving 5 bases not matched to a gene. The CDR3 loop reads CATRGVAGAYEQYF. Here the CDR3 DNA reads TGTGCCACCAGGGGGGTAGCGGGGGCCTACGAGCAGTACTTC.

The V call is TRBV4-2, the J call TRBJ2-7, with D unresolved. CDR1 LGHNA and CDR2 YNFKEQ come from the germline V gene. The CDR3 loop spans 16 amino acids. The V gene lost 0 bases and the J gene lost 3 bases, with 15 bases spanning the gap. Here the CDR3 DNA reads TGTGCCAGCAGCCAAGAGTTCTCAGAAAGAAACTACGAGCAGTACTTC. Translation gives CASSQEFSERNYEQYF.

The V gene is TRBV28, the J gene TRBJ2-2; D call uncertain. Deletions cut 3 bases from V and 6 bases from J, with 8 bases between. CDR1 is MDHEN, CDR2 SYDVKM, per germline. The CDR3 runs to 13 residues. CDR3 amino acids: CASSFFESGELFF. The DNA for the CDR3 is TGTGCCAGCAGTTTCTTTGAGTCCGGGGAGCTGTTTTTT.

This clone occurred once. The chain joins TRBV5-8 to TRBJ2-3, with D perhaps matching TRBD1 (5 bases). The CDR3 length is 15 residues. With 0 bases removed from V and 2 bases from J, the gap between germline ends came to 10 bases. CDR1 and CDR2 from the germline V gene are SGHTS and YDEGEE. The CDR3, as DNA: TGTGCCAGCAGCTTGGATCGGACATACACAGATACGCAGTATTTT. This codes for CASSLDRTYTDTQYF.

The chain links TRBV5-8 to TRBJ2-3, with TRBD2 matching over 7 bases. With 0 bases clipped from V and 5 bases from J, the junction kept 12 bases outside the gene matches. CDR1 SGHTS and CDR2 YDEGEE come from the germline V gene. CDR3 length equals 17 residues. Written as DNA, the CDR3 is TGTGCCAGCAGCTTGGAGGTCTCGGCGGGAGTGCTAGATACGCAGTATTTT. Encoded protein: CASSLEVSAGVLDTQYF.

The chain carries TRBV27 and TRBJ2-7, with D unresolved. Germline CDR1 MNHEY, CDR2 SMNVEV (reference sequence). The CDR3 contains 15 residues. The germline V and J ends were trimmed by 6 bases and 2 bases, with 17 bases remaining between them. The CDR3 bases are TGTGCCAGCAGCATGGTTCCGGGTCTTACCTACGAGCAGTACTTC. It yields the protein CASSMVPGLTYEQYF.

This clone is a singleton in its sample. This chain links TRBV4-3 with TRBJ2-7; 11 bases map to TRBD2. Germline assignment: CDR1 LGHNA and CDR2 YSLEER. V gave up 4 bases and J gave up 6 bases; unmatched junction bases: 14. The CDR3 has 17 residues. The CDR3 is CASSPGVAGGETGEQYF. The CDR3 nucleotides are TGCGCCAGCAGCCCGGGGGTAGCGGGAGGGGAAACTGGCGAGCAGTACTTC.

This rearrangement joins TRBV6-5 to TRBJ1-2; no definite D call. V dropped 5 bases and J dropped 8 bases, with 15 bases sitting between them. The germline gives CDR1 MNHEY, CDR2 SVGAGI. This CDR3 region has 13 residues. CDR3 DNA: TGTGCCAGCAGTAACCCGGACTCTGCGGGCTACACCTTC. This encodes CASSNPDSAGYTF.